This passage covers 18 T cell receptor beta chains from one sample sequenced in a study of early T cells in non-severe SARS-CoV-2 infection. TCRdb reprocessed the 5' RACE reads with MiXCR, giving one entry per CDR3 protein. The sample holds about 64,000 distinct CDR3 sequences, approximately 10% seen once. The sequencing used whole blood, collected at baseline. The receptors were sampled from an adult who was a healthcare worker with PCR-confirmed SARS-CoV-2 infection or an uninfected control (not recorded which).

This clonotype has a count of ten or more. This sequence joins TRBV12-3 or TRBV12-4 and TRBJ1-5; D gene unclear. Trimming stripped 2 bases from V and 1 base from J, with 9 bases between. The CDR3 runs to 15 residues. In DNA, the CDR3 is TGTGCCAGCAGTTTATGGGGAGGGAGCAATCAGCCCCAGCATTTT. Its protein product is CASSLWGGSNQPQHF.

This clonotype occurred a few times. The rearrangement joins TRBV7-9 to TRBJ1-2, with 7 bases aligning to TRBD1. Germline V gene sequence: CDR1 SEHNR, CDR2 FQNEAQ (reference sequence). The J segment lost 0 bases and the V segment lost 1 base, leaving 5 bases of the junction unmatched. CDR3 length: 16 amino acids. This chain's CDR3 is CASSLGHRGSNYGYTF. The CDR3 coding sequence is TGTGCCAGCAGCTTAGGCCACAGGGGCTCTAACTATGGCTACACCTTC.

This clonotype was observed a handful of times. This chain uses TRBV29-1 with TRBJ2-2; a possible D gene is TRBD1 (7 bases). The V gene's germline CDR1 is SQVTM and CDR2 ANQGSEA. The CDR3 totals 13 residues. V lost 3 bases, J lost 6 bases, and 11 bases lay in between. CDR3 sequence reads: CSVEEGAPGELFF. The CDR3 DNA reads TGCAGCGTTGAGGAGGGGGCGCCCGGGGAGCTGTTTTTT.

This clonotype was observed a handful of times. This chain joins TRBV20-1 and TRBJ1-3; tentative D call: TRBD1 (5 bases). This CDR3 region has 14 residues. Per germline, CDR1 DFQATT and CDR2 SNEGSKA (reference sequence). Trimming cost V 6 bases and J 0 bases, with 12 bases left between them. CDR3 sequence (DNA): TGCAGTGCAGCCCTTGGGGGCTCTGGAAACACCATATATTTT. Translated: CSAALGGSGNTIYF.

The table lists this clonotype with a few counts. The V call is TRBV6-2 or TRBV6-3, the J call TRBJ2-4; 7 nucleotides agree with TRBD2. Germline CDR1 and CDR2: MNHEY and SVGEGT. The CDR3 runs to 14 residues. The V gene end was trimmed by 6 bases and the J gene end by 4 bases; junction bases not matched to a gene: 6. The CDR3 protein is CASSSGGSKNIQYF. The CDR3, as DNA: TGTGCCAGCAGCTCGGGGGGTTCAAAAAACATTCAGTACTTC.

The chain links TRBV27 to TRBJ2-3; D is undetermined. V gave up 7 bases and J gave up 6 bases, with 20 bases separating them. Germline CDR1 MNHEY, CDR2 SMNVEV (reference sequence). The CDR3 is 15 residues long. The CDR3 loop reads CASTPSVYGSDTQYF. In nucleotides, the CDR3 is TGTGCCAGCACGCCAAGCGTCTACGGATCGGATACGCAGTATTTT.

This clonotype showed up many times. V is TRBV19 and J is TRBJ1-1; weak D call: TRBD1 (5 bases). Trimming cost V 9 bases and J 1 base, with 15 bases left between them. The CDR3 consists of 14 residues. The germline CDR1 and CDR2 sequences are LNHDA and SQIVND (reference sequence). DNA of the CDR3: TGTGCCAGCCGGGACCGGGCCGGGAACACTGAAGCTTTCTTT. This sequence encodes CASRDRAGNTEAFF.

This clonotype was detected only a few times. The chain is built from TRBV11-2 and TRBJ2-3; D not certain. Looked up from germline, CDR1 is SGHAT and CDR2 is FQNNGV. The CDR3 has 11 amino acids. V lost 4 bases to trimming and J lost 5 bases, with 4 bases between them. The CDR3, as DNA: TGTGCCAGCAGCTGGGGAGATACGCAGTATTTT. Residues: CASSWGDTQYF. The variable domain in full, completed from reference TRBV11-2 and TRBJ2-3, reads EAGVAQSPRYKIIEKRQSVAFWCNPISGHATLYWYQQILGQGPKLLIQFQNNGVVDDSQLPKDRFSAERLKGVDSTLKIQPAKLEDSAVYLCASSWGDTQYFGPGTRLTVL.

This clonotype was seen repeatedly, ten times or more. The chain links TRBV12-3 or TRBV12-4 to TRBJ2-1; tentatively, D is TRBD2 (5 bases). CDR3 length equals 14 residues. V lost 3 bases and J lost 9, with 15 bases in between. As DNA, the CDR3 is TGTGCCAGCAGTTTGTTTCGGGGAGAAGTTGAGCAGTTCTTC. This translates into CASSLFRGEVEQFF.

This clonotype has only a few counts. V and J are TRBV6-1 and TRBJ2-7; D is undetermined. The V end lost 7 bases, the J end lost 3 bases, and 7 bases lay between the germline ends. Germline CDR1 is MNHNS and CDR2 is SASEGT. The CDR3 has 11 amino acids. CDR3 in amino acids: CASMTGYEQYF. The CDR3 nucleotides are TGTGCCAGCATGACCGGCTACGAGCAGTACTTC.

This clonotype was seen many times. In DNA, the CDR3 is TGTGCCAGCAGCACTGTACTAGGCGGTGAGCAGTTCTTC. As protein: CASSTVLGGEQFF. This chain connects TRBV9 to TRBJ2-1; tentative D call: TRBD2 (5 bases). V was clipped by 4 bases and J by 9 bases, with 14 bases between them. Germline CDR1 and CDR2: SGDLS and YYNGEE. There are 13 residues in the CDR3.

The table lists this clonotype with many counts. The CDR3 region is CSARDLRASNEKLFF. CDR3 sequence (DNA): TGCAGTGCTAGAGATCTTCGGGCGTCTAATGAAAAACTGTTTTTT. This sequence joins TRBV20-1 and TRBJ1-4; unclear D gene. Trimming removed 0 bases from V and 3 bases from J, with 11 bases in between. CDR1 DFQATT and CDR2 SNEGSKA come from the germline V gene (reference sequence). This CDR3 is built from 15 residues.

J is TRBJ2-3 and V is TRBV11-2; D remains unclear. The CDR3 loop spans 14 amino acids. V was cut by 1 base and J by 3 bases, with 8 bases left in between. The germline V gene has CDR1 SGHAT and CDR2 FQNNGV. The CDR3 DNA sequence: TGTGCCAGCAGCTTAGTATTCAGTACAGATACGCAGTATTTT. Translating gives CASSLVFSTDTQYF.

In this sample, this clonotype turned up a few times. This chain's CDR3 is CASGRAGETQYF. In DNA, the CDR3 is TGTGCCAGCGGGCGTGCGGGCGAGACCCAGTACTTC. The rearrangement uses TRBV2 and TRBJ2-5; D might be TRBD2 (5 bases). Trimming took 8 bases from V and 5 from J, leaving 12 bases between them. The germline V gene has CDR1 SNHLY and CDR2 FYNNEI. This CDR3 region has 12 residues.

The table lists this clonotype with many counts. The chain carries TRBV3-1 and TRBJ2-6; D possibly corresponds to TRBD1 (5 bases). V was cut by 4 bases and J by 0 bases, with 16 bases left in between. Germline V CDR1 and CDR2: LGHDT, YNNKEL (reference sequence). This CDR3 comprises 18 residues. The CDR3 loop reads CASSLRQPSSSGANVLTF. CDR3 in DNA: TGTGCCAGCAGCCTCCGACAGCCAAGCAGCTCTGGGGCCAACGTCCTGACTTTC.

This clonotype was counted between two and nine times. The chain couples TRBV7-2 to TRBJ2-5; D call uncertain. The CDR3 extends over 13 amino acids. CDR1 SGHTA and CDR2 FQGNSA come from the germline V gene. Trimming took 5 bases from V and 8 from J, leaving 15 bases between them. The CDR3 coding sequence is TGTGCCAGCAGCCCCACGGCGGCGGAAACCCAGTACTTC. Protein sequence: CASSPTAAETQYF.

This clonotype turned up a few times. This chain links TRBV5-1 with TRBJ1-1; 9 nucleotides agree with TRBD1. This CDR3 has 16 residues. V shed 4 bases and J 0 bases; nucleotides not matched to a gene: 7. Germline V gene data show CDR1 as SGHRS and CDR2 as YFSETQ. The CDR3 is CASSVGDRAMNTEAFF. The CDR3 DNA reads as TGCGCCAGCAGCGTTGGGGACAGGGCCATGAACACTGAAGCTTTCTTT.

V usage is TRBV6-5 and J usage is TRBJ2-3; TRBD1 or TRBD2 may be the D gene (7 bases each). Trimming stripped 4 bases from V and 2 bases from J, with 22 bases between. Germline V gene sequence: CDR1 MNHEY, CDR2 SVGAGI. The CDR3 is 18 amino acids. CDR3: CASSWRGPGGTNTDTQYF. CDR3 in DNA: TGTGCCAGCAGTTGGCGGGGGCCAGGGGGTACCAACACAGATACGCAGTATTTT.